This T cell receptor beta chain was recovered during a study of T cell clones after liver transplantation. Libraries were prepared by immunoSEQ multiplex PCR; TCRdb keeps only in-frame clonotypes and omits some of them. Of about 75,000 clones listed, 90% are singletons. The germline V gene has CDR1 ENHRY and CDR2 SYGVKD. Trimming removed 7 bases at V and 4 bases at J, with 7 bases between. CDR3 length: 11 amino acids. The sequence was obtained from a human donor who received a liver transplant. Sample: CD4+ T cells from blood, taken before liver transplant. The chain uses TRBV10-3 and TRBJ1-1, with unresolved D. CDR3 nucleotides: TGTGCCATCAAAGTGGGCACTGAAGCTTTCTTT. Its protein is CAIKVGTEAFF.